These 17 T cell receptor beta chains share one sample of origin, sequenced in a study of T cell responses to AZD1222 COVID-19 vaccine. Libraries were prepared by immunoSEQ multiplex PCR; TCRdb keeps only in-frame clonotypes and omits some of them. This sample yields 150,000 to 200,000 clones, of which approximately 90% are seen a single time; roughly 4.3% belongs to the top ten. The specimen comprised peripheral blood, sampled 28 days after the second dose of the MenACWY control vaccine. The receptors come from an adult who received the MenACWY meningococcal vaccine as a control.

The rearrangement uses TRBV5-1 and TRBJ1-4; D is undetermined. This CDR3 spans 15 amino acids. Germline loops: CDR1 SGHRS, CDR2 YFSETQ. Trimming left V 0 bases short and J 2 bases short, with 8 bases between. CDR3 sequence: CASSLGSATNEKLFF. In nucleotides, the CDR3 is TGCGCCAGCAGCTTGGGATCGGCTACTAATGAAAAACTGTTTTTT.

The rearrangement links TRBV28 to TRBJ2-7; D is unclear. The CDR3 consists of 15 residues. Germline CDR1 reads MDHEN; CDR2 reads SYDVKM. V gave up 3 bases and J gave up 0 bases, with 12 bases separating them. CDR3 bases: TGTGCCAGCAGTTTCGTGTCTGCGAGCTCCTACGAGCAGTACTTC. It yields the protein CASSFVSASSYEQYF. Full variable domain (outside the CDR3, taken from reference TRBV28 and TRBJ2-7): DVKVTQSSRYLVKRTGEKVFLECVQDMDHENMFWYRQDPGLGLRLIYFSYDVKMKEKGDIPEGYSVSREKKERFSLILESASTNQTSMYLCASSFVSASSYEQYFGPGTRLTVT.

The gene calls are TRBV9 and TRBJ2-5; 10 nucleotides align to TRBD1. Germline V lookup: CDR1 SGDLS, CDR2 YYNGEE. The junction had 3 bases not matched to a gene; V was cut back by 0 bases and J by 4 bases. This CDR3 contains 15 residues. Written as DNA, the CDR3 is TGTGCCAGCAGCGTAGGACAGGGGGCTGGAGAGACCCAGTACTTC. It specifies CASSVGQGAGETQYF.

The V call is TRBV6-4, the J call TRBJ1-1; no definite D call. The V gene lost 4 bases and the J gene lost 1 base, with 7 bases spanning the gap. CDR1 MRHNA and CDR2 SNTAGT come from the germline V gene. The CDR3 has 13 residues. The CDR3 sequence is CASSADGNTEAFF. The CDR3 DNA sequence: TGTGCCAGCAGTGCGGACGGGAACACTGAAGCTTTCTTT.

This clone was observed a few times. The gene calls are TRBV5-1 and TRBJ1-2; the D is unclear. This CDR3 is built from 12 residues. V was shortened by 0 bases and J by 3 bases, with 3 bases between the two germline ends. Per germline, CDR1 SGHRS and CDR2 YFSETQ. The CDR3 sequence: CASSLGDYGYTF. The CDR3 coding sequence is TGCGCCAGCAGCTTGGGCGACTATGGCTACACCTTC.

The V and J genes are TRBV3-1 (or the pseudogene TRBV3-2) and TRBJ2-7; D unclear. Per the germline V gene, CDR1 is LGHDT and CDR2 is YNNKEL (reference sequence). Trimming left V 2 bases short and J 2 bases short, with 4 bases between. This CDR3 is 12 amino acids long. The CDR3 region is CASSQSPYEQYF. The CDR3 DNA sequence: TGTGCCAGCAGCCAAAGTCCCTACGAGCAGTACTTC.

The CDR3 sequence: CASSEHLGSTQETQYF. The CDR3 DNA reads as TGTGCCAGCAGTGAACATTTGGGCTCCACACAAGAGACCCAGTACTTC. The rearrangement links TRBV2 to TRBJ2-5; no firm D call. The CDR3 is 16 amino acids. The V end was cut by 2 bases, the J end by 2 bases, with 15 bases between. Germline-derived CDR1 and CDR2 are SNHLY and FYNNEI.

In the case of this clone: Distinct nucleotide sequences in the sample also encode this CDR3. The gene calls are TRBV28 and TRBJ1-3; 8 nucleotides line up with TRBD1. The CDR3 runs 14 residues. Germline V gives CDR1 MDHEN, CDR2 SYDVKM. The J segment lost 3 bases and the V segment lost 5 bases, leaving 3 bases of the junction unmatched. This CDR3 reads CASSRQGSGNTIYF. The CDR3 region has the DNA TGTGCCAGCAGTCGACAGGGGAGTGGAAACACCATATATTTT.

With regard to this clone: Other DNA sequences from this sample encode an identical CDR3 as well. The rearrangement links TRBV4-3 to TRBJ2-3; D call uncertain. CDR1 is LGHNA, CDR2 YSLEER, per germline. Trimming shortened V by 1 base and J by 3 bases, and 11 bases separated the two germline ends. The CDR3 extends over 15 amino acids. In nucleotides, the CDR3 is TGCGCCAGCAGCCAAGCGAGGACGTCGACAGATACGCAGTATTTT. It encodes CASSQARTSTDTQYF.

As regards this clone: This sample includes further DNA sequences coding for the same CDR3. The V call is TRBV28, the J call TRBJ1-2; D is undetermined. The germline V and J ends were trimmed by 3 bases and 4 bases, with 6 bases remaining between them. CDR1 is MDHEN, CDR2 SYDVKM, per germline. This CDR3 is built from 12 residues. CDR3 DNA sequence: TGTGCCAGCAGTTTCTCAGGCTATGGCTACACCTTC. Translation: CASSFSGYGYTF.

V and J are TRBV9 and TRBJ2-1; 11 bases match TRBD2. Germline loops: CDR1 SGDLS, CDR2 YYNGEE. V lost 3 bases to trimming and J lost 4 bases; unmatched junction nucleotides: 3. The CDR3 sequence is 15 residues long. This CDR3 reads CASSATSGRYNEQFF. Here the CDR3 DNA reads TGTGCCAGCAGCGCAACTAGCGGGAGATACAATGAGCAGTTCTTC. The entire variable domain, with the rest obtained from reference TRBV9 and TRBJ2-1, is as follows: DSGVTQTPKHLITATGQRVTLRCSPRSGDLSVYWYQQSLDQGLQFLIQYYNGEERAKGNILERFSAQQFPDLHSELNLSSLELGDSALYFCASSATSGRYNEQFFGPGTRLTVL.

The rearrangement uses TRBV15 and TRBJ2-3; TRBD1 or TRBD2 may be the D gene (6 bases each). The CDR3 is 15 residues long. Between the trimmed V and J ends, which lost 0 bases and 7 bases, there was a span of 14 bases. Germline values: CDR1 LNHNV, CDR2 YYDKDF (reference sequence). This CDR3 reads CATSRDGGLGNTQYF. The CDR3 DNA is TGTGCCACCAGCAGAGATGGGGGGCTCGGGAATACGCAGTATTTT.

The rearrangement links TRBV25-1 to TRBJ2-7, with 10 bases aligning to TRBD1. V trimming: 8 bases; J trimming: 6 bases; junction bases outside the gene matches: 10. Germline V lookup: CDR1 MGHDK, CDR2 SYGVNS. CDR3 length: 14 residues. The CDR3 spells CASGSRTGGIEQYF. DNA for the CDR3: TGTGCCAGCGGCTCTAGGACAGGGGGAATCGAGCAGTACTTC.

The rearrangement links TRBV25-1 to TRBJ2-3, with 10 bases that match TRBD1. Germline CDR1 MGHDK, CDR2 SYGVNS. The CDR3 length is 16 residues. Germline trimming cut 4 bases from V and 1 base from J; bases unmatched to any gene: 5. The CDR3 is CASSVGGQGRTDTQYF. CDR3 DNA sequence: TGTGCCAGCAGTGTCGGGGGACAGGGGCGCACAGATACGCAGTATTTT.

The sample holds a few counts of this clone. The J gene is TRBJ2-7, the V gene TRBV10-3; D not resolved. Germline CDR1 reads ENHRY; CDR2 reads SYGVKD. V shed 6 bases and J shed 2 bases, with 11 bases lying between them. The CDR3 is 13 residues long. CDR3 nucleotide sequence: TGTGCCATCAGCCCCCGTTTGCCCTACGAGCAGTACTTC. This gives the protein CAISPRLPYEQYF.

This chain links TRBV11-2 with TRBJ2-7; D tentatively fits TRBD1 or TRBD2 (5 bases each). Trimming shortened V by 5 bases and J by 2 bases, and 13 bases separated the two germline ends. The CDR3 runs 14 residues. The germline CDR1 and CDR2 sequences are SGHAT and FQNNGV. The CDR3 nucleotides are TGTGCCAGCAGCCGGAGCGGACATACCTACGAGCAGTACTTC. The encoded protein is CASSRSGHTYEQYF.

The chain uses TRBV24-1 and TRBJ2-3, with 8 bases identical to TRBD1. Trimming took 7 bases from V and 2 from J; bases not matched to a gene: 7. The CDR3 is 15 residues long. Germline lookup yields CDR1 KGHDR and CDR2 SFDVKD. The CDR3 spells CATRGGQGNTDTQYF. Here the CDR3 DNA reads TGTGCCACCAGGGGAGGACAGGGTAACACAGATACGCAGTATTTT.